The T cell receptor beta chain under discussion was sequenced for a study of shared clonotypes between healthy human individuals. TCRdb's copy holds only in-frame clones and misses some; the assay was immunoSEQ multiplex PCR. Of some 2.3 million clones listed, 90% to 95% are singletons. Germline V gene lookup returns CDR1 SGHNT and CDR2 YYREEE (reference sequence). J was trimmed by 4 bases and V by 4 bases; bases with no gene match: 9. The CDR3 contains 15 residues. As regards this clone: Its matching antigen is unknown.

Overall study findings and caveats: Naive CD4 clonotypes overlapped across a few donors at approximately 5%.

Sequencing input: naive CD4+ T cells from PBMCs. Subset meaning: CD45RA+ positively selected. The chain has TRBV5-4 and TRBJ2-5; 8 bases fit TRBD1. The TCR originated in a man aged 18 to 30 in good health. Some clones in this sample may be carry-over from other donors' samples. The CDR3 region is CASSLKKQGGETQYF. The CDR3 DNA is TGTGCCAGCAGCCTGAAAAAACAGGGGGGAGAGACCCAGTACTTC.